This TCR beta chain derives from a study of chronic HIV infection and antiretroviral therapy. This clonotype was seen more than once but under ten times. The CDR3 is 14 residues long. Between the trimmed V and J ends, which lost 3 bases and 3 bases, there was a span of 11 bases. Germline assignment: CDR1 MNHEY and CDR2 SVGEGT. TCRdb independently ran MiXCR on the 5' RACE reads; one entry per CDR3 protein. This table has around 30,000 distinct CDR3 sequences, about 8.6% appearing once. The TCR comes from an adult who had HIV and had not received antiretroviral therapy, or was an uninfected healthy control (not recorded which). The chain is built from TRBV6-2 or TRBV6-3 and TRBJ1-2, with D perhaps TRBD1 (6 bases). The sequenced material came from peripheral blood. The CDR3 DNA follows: TGTGCCAGCAGTTATAACAGGGAAGACTATGGCTACACCTTC. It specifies CASSYNREDYGYTF.